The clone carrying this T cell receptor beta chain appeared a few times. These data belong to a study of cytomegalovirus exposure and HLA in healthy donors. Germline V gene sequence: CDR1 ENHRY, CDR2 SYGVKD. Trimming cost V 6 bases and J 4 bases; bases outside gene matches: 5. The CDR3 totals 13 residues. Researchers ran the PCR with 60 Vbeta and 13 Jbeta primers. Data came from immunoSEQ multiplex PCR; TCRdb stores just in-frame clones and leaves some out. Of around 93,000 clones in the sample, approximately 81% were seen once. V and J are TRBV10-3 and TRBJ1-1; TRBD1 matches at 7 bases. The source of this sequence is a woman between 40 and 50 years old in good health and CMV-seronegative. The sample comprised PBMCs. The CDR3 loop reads CAIRSGQLTEAFF. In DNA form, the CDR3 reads TGTGCCATCAGATCGGGACAGCTCACTGAAGCTTTCTTT.